What follows is one T cell receptor beta chain and its context. Its antigen is undetermined. cDNA serving as the sequencing template came from extracted, reverse transcribed RNA. Sequenced by immunoSEQ multiplex PCR; TCRdb stores in-frame clones only, minus some. The sample has 200,000 to 250,000 clones; about 64% are singletons. From germline, CDR1 is SEHNR and CDR2 FQNEAQ (reference sequence). Trimming stripped 1 base from V and 6 bases from J, with 7 bases between. The CDR3 consists of 14 residues. The sample originates from a study of CD8+ T cells in alopecia areata. The wider study: Tofacitinib exposure lasted 6 to 18 months, followed by 6 months off drug. Whole-study findings and limits: There was only one nonresponder, so it was unclear how baseline CD8+ expansion relates to response.

This sample's treatment: oral pan-JAK inhibitor, 5-10 mg twice daily. Peripheral blood and lesional scalp punch biopsies came from alopecia areata patients. The rearrangement links TRBV7-9 to TRBJ1-6, with D possibly TRBD1 on 5 matching bases. The sequencing used CD4+ T cells sorted from blood, collected at week 4, from a patient treated with tofacitinib. The sequence derives from a human donor with alopecia areata. The CDR3 DNA reads as TGTGCCAGCAGCTTAGGACAGATTAATTCACCCCTCCACTTT. Its protein is CASSLGQINSPLHF.